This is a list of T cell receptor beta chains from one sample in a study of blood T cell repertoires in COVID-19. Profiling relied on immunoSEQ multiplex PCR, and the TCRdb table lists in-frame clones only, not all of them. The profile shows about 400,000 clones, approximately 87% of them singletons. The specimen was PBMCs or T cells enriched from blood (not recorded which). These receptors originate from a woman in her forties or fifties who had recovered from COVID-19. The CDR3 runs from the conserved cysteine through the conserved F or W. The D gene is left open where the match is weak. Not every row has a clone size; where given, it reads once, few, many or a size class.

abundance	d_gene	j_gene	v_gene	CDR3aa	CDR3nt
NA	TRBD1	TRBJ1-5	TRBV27	CASSQGQGTPQHF	TGTGCCAGCAGTCAGGGACAGGGTACGCCCCAGCATTTT
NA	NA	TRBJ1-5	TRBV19	CATATDHYSNQPQHF	TGTGCCACTGCGACCGATCACTATAGCAATCAGCCCCAGCATTTT
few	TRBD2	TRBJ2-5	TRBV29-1	CSVLGLAEETQYF	TGCAGCGTTCTCGGACTAGCGGAAGAGACCCAGTACTTC
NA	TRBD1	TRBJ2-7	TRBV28	CASVTGDFVSSYEQYF	TGTGCCAGTGTGACAGGGGATTTCGTCAGCTCCTACGAGCAGTACTTC
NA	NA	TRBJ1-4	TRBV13	CASSSDRDSNEKLFF	TGTGCCAGCAGCTCCGACCGAGACTCTAATGAAAAACTGTTTTTT
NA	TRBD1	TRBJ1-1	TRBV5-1	CASSLGDRVSEAFF	TGCGCCAGCAGCTTAGGGGACAGGGTTTCTGAAGCTTTCTTT
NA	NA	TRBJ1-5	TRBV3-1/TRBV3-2	CASSQSGPGEWSNQPQHF	TGTGCCAGCAGCCAATCCGGCCCCGGGGAGTGGAGCAATCAGCCCCAGCATTTT
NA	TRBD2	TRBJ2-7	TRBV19	CASSPSGGYDYEQYF	TGTGCCAGTAGCCCGAGCGGGGGATACGACTACGAGCAGTACTTC
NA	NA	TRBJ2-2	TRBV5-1	CASNTGEDTGELFF	TGCGCCAGCAATACCGGGGAAGACACCGGGGAGCTGTTTTTT
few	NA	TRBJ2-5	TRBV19	CASSVRSLETQYF	TGTGCCAGTAGTGTTCGTTCTCTGGAGACCCAGTACTTC
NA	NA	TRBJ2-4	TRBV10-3	CAISAQGLAKNIQYF	TGTGCCATCAGTGCCCAGGGTCTAGCCAAAAACATTCAGTACTTC
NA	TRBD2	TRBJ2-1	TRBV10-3	CAITESGGAFTGNEQFF	TGTGCCATCACCGAGAGCGGGGGGGCCTTTACTGGCAATGAGCAGTTCTTC
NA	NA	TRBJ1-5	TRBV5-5	CASSLAAGGNQPQHF	TGTGCCAGCAGCCTCGCGGCGGGCGGCAATCAGCCCCAGCATTTT
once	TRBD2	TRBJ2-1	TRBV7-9	CASSPRRSSGSRNEQFF	TGTGCCAGCAGCCCACGACGCTCTAGCGGGTCACGGAATGAGCAGTTCTTC
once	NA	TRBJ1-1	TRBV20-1	CSARREEAFF	TGCAGTGCTAGACGAGAGGAAGCTTTCTTT
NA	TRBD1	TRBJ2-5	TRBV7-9	CASSLKGQGKTQYF	TGTGCCAGCAGCCTAAAAGGACAGGGAAAGACCCAGTACTTC
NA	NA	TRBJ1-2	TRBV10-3	CAISESGTGYGYTF	TGTGCCATCAGTGAGAGCGGGACGGGATATGGCTACACCTTC
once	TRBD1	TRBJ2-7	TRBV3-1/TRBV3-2	CASSHIQGARSYEQYF	TGTGCCAGCAGCCATATACAGGGGGCTCGTTCCTACGAGCAGTACTTC
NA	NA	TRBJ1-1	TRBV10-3	CAISASKGEPEAFF	TGTGCCATCAGTGCGTCAAAGGGGGAACCTGAAGCTTTCTTT
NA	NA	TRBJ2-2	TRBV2	CASQGPGTGELFF	TGTGCCAGCCAGGGCCCGGGCACCGGGGAGCTGTTTTTT
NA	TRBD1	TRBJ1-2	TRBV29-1	CSVGGQGTYGYTF	TGCAGCGTTGGGGGACAGGGAACCTATGGCTACACCTTC
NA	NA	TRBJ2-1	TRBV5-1	CASSTPGTTSYNEQFF	TGCGCCAGCAGCACCCCCGGGACAACCTCCTACAATGAGCAGTTCTTC
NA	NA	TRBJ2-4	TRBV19	CASSIVATASAKNIQYF	TGTGCCAGTAGTATAGTGGCGACAGCCTCAGCCAAAAACATTCAGTACTTC
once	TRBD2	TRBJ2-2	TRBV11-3	CASSPQRGRNTGELFF	TGTGCCAGCAGCCCCCAGCGGGGCCGGAACACCGGGGAGCTGTTTTTT
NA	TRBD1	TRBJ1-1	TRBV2	CASSTPGQGNTEAFF	TGTGCCAGCAGTACCCCGGGACAGGGGAACACTGAAGCTTTCTTT
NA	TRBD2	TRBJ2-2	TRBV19	CASSMLAGASLPGELFF	TGTGCCAGTAGTATGCTAGCGGGGGCGTCCCTCCCCGGGGAGCTGTTTTTT
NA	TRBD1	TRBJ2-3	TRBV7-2	CAGGQSANTQYF	TGTGCCGGGGGACAGTCAGCAAATACGCAGTATTTT
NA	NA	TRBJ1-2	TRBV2	CASSGGSTKRSGYTF	TGTGCCAGCAGTGGTGGCAGCACCAAAAGGAGTGGCTACACCTTC
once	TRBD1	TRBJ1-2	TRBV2	CASSDGTGGVIGGYTF	TGTGCCAGCAGTGATGGGACAGGGGGCGTCATAGGTGGCTACACCTTC
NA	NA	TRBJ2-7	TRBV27	CASSLSPGGKQYF	TGTGCCAGCAGTTTATCCCCCGGGGGTAAGCAGTACTTC
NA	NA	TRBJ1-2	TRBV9	CASSGTARVGDGYTF	TGTGCCAGCAGCGGGACAGCTCGTGTTGGCGATGGCTACACCTTC
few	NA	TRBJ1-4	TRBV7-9	CASSLVVGRNEKLFF	TGTGCCAGCAGCCTGGTCGTTGGGAGGAACGAAAAACTGTTTTTT
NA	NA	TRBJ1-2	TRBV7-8	CASSTTEPNYGYTF	TGTGCCAGCAGCACGACAGAGCCTAACTATGGCTACACCTTC